This is a list of T cell receptor beta chains from one sample in a study of T cells after yellow fever vaccination. TCRdb independently ran MiXCR on the 5' RACE reads; one entry per CDR3 protein. The sample includes under 250,000 distinct CDR3 sequences, approximately 3% of them seen just once. The sequencing used CD4+ T cells sorted from PBMCs, collected 10 days after the yellow fever booster vaccination. The source is a man between 18 and 29 years old who received the YFV17D yellow fever vaccine. Both conserved end residues are part of each CDR3.

v_call,j_call,cdr3_aa
TRBV18,TRBJ2-3,CASSPALGDTQYF
TRBV12-3/TRBV12-4,TRBJ2-5,CASSSITSRDAETQYF
TRBV5-4,TRBJ2-4,CASSTGPGAKNIQYF
TRBV12-3/TRBV12-4,TRBJ1-1,CASSQAREPIEAFF
TRBV4-1,TRBJ2-4,CASSQGDRGYIQYF
TRBV3-1,TRBJ2-7,CASSPNWGRGEQYF
TRBV29-1,TRBJ2-1,CSVSGGYNEQFF
TRBV10-3,TRBJ2-7,CAIRLAGDYYEQYF
TRBV4-1,TRBJ1-6,CASSHPWRQRNSPLHF
TRBV12-3/TRBV12-4,TRBJ2-2,CASSLGPGTGTGELFF
TRBV7-9,TRBJ1-5,CASSRNGDGQPQHF
TRBV7-9,TRBJ1-1,CAQGQGAQGPRAEAFF
TRBV6-2/TRBV6-3,TRBJ2-3,CASSTPGTSKADTQYF
TRBV7-9,TRBJ1-2,CASSSSEGNYGYTF
TRBV6-2/TRBV6-3,TRBJ2-6,CASRGRLFNDAPSGANVLTF
TRBV7-2,TRBJ2-6,CASSLGGAGANVLTF
TRBV20-1,TRBJ2-5,CSCPLAQTQYF
TRBV6-5,TRBJ1-4,CASGPDLINEKLFF
TRBV4-3,TRBJ2-4,CASSQDAQLGLGKNIQYF
TRBV27,TRBJ2-3,CASSWVITDTQYF
TRBV19,TRBJ2-1,CASSMVQNRNEQFF
TRBV5-1,TRBJ2-5,CASSLNVGSEETQYF
TRBV6-5,TRBJ1-6,CASSWSGQGDSPLHF
TRBV9,TRBJ2-5,CASSAHPSGGRETQYF
TRBV5-5,TRBJ1-2,CASSLWTEFYGYTF
TRBV6-1,TRBJ2-3,CASSKDGRGADTQYF
TRBV12-3/TRBV12-4,TRBJ1-5,CASSSEDQPQHF
TRBV4-2,TRBJ1-6,CASSQGAAAAYNSPLHF
TRBV5-4,TRBJ1-2,CASSRDSQSEFYGYTF
TRBV21-1,TRBJ2-7,CASSNPWRRAYEQYF
TRBV7-2,TRBJ2-1,CASSLTSGVDNEQFF
TRBV12-3/TRBV12-4,TRBJ2-6,CASSLRGSTGANVLTF